Each of the 17 T cell receptor beta chains below was sequenced from the same sample in a study of tumor-infiltrating lymphocytes in localized non-small cell lung cancer. Measured with immunoSEQ multiplex PCR; TCRdb has only the in-frame clones, and not every one. This table has approximately 12,000 clones, over 80% appearing once. The specimen was uninvolved lung tissue not adjacent to the tumor. These receptors all come from a human donor with non-small cell lung cancer.

V gene TRBV7-8 combines with J gene TRBJ2-7; a possible D gene is TRBD2 (5 bases). The germline V gene encodes CDR1 SGHVS and CDR2 FQNEAQ. This CDR3 comprises 18 residues. V lost 1 base and J 2 bases, leaving 21 bases between the germline ends. CDR3 DNA: TGTGCCAGCAGCTTAGAACAAGGGAGTCCCTCAAGCCCCTACGAGCAGTACTTC. Its protein product is CASSLEQGSPSSPYEQYF.

This chain joins TRBV6-6 and TRBJ1-2; maybe TRBD1 (6 bases). Per the germline V gene, CDR1 is MNHNY and CDR2 is SVGAGI (reference sequence). The CDR3 spans 14 residues. Deletions cut 5 bases from V and 4 bases from J, with 14 bases between. CDR3 protein: CASSQGRKTYGYTF. In nucleotides, the CDR3 is TGTGCCAGCAGTCAGGGGAGAAAGACCTATGGCTACACCTTC.

The rearrangement links TRBV5-1 to TRBJ1-1; 8 nucleotides agree with TRBD1. Germline CDR1 and CDR2: SGHRS and YFSETQ. This CDR3 has 14 residues. The trim removed 4 bases at V and 1 base at J, leaving 3 bases unmatched. The CDR3 loop reads CASSPGTGNTEAFF. The CDR3 coding sequence is TGCGCCAGCAGCCCGGGGACAGGGAACACTGAAGCTTTCTTT.

The chain recombines TRBV29-1 with TRBJ2-3, with D possibly matching TRBD2 (6 bases). V was clipped by 7 bases and J by 0 bases, with 11 bases between them. Germline V gene lookup returns CDR1 SQVTM and CDR2 ANQGSEA. This CDR3 region has 13 residues. Here the CDR3 reads CSAHRGSTDTQYF. The CDR3 nucleotides read TGCAGCGCCCACCGGGGGAGCACAGATACGCAGTATTTT.

CDR3 protein: CASSIGSGNQPQHF. In DNA form, the CDR3 reads TGTGCCAGTAGTATAGGCTCAGGGAACCAGCCCCAGCATTTT. The V and J genes are TRBV19 and TRBJ1-5; TRBD1 might be the D (5 bases). CDR3 length: 14 amino acids. V lost 1 base, J lost 7 bases, and 11 bases lay in between. CDR1 and CDR2 (germline): LNHDA, SQIVND (reference sequence).

By sample fraction, this clone is medium-sized. The CDR3 nucleotides are TGTGCCAGCAGTGACCTCCGGGACACAGCCGAGCAGTACTTC. Encoded protein: CASSDLRDTAEQYF. The chain employs TRBV2 and TRBJ2-7; TRBD1 is a possible D gene (6 bases). Trimming shortened V by 3 bases and J by 6 bases, and 15 bases separated the two germline ends. CDR1 is SNHLY, CDR2 FYNNEI, per germline. There are 14 residues in the CDR3.

The gene calls are TRBV6-1 and TRBJ1-5; D not certain. Trimming pared 0 bases from V and 4 bases from J, leaving 13 bases between. The germline V gene has CDR1 MNHNS and CDR2 SASEGT. CDR3 length equals 16 residues. The CDR3, as DNA: TGTGCCAGCAGTGAAGCGCTTCACAGACTGAATCAGCCCCAGCATTTT. This gives the protein CASSEALHRLNQPQHF.

This sequence joins TRBV5-6 and TRBJ1-2; TRBD1 might be the D (6 bases). The CDR3 runs to 13 residues. The germline CDR1 and CDR2 sequences are SGHDT and YYEEEE. Trimming removed 3 bases from V and 3 bases from J, with 9 bases in between. The CDR3 sequence: CASSSQGYYGYTF. The CDR3 region has the DNA TGTGCCAGCAGCTCACAGGGTTACTATGGCTACACCTTC. Full variable domain (outside the CDR3, taken from reference TRBV5-6 and TRBJ1-2): DAGVTQSPTHLIKTRGQQVTLRCSPKSGHDTVSWYQQALGQGPQFIFQYYEEEERQRGNFPDRFSGHQFPNYSSELNVNALLLGDSALYLCASSSQGYYGYTFGSGTRLTVV.

V gene TRBV6-1 combines with J gene TRBJ2-7; 8 nucleotides align to TRBD1. Germline-derived CDR1 and CDR2 are MNHNS and SASEGT. This CDR3 spans 15 amino acids. J was trimmed by 2 bases and V by 2 bases; bases with no gene match: 5. The CDR3 spells CASSEWSRGPYEQYF. As DNA, the CDR3 is TGTGCCAGCAGTGAATGGAGCAGGGGGCCCTACGAGCAGTACTTC.

The chain links TRBV5-1 to TRBJ1-1, with TRBD1 as a possible D gene (6 bases). From germline, CDR1 is SGHRS and CDR2 YFSETQ. Trimming cost V 0 bases and J 1 base, with 7 bases left between them. This CDR3 has 14 residues. The CDR3 DNA follows: TGCGCCAGCAGCTTGGCGGACAGGAACACTGAAGCTTTCTTT. It codes for CASSLADRNTEAFF.

The chain carries TRBV5-1 and TRBJ1-2, with TRBD1 matching over 7 bases. The junction had 5 bases not matched to a gene; V was cut back by 6 bases and J by 6 bases. The CDR3 contains 12 residues. Germline CDR1 SGHRS, CDR2 YFSETQ. The CDR3 region has the DNA TGCGCCAGCAAGCAGGGGGTAGATGGCTACACCTTC. Protein product: CASKQGVDGYTF.

This clone was observed a few times. The chain uses TRBV7-2 and TRBJ1-2, with a tentative D call TRBD1 (6 bases). The CDR3 has 14 amino acids. Germline assignment: CDR1 SGHTA and CDR2 FQGNSA. Trimming removed 4 bases from V and 8 bases from J, with 17 bases in between. As DNA, the CDR3 is TGTGCCAGCAGCTCCCCCGGGGGGGCGGGAGGCTACACCTTC. Residues: CASSSPGGAGGYTF.

As for this clone: Relative to the germline gene, one junction end is altered; a read error may explain this. The V call is TRBV14, the J call TRBJ2-7; D is unresolved. The CDR3 extends over 12 amino acids. Germline values: CDR1 SGHDN, CDR2 FVKESK. This CDR3 reads CASSQEGRQVRF. The CDR3 nucleotides are TGTGCCAGCAGCCAAGAGGGCCGGCAGGTGCGCTTC.

The chain uses TRBV6-5 and TRBJ1-1, with D possibly matching TRBD1 (5 bases). The CDR3 covers 13 residues. Germline lookup yields CDR1 MNHEY and CDR2 SVGAGI. The germline V and J ends were trimmed by 4 bases and 4 bases, with 10 bases remaining between them. The CDR3 sequence: CASSSGRITEAFF. The CDR3 nucleotides read TGTGCCAGCAGTTCGGGACGGATCACTGAAGCTTTCTTT.

J is TRBJ2-3 and V is TRBV5-8; D is possibly TRBD1 or TRBD2 (6 bases each). Looked up from germline, CDR1 is SGHTS and CDR2 is YDEGEE. This CDR3 is built from 14 residues. V was pared by 4 bases and J by 1 base, with 10 bases between. In DNA, the CDR3 is TGTGCCAGCAGCGCCGGGGGCGGCACAGATACGCAGTATTTT. This encodes CASSAGGGTDTQYF.

This clone was counted a single time. The chain combines TRBV6-5 with TRBJ1-4; 8 positions agree with TRBD1. V lost 5 bases, J lost 6 bases, and 5 bases stayed unmatched. The CDR3 is made up of 14 amino acids. Germline V lookup: CDR1 MNHEY, CDR2 SVGAGI. CDR3 DNA sequence: TGTGCCAGCAGTCCGGACAGGGCGGATGAAAAACTGTTTTTT. It encodes CASSPDRADEKLFF.

The chain employs TRBV5-4 and TRBJ2-3, with 14 bases matching TRBD2. This CDR3 spans 15 amino acids. The V segment lost 5 bases and the J segment 5 bases; nucleotides outside the gene matches: 4. Per the germline V gene, CDR1 is SGHNT and CDR2 is YYREEE (reference sequence). The CDR3 bases are TGTGCCAGCAGATCCGGGACTAGCGGGGGAGATACGCAGTATTTT. It translates to CASRSGTSGGDTQYF.